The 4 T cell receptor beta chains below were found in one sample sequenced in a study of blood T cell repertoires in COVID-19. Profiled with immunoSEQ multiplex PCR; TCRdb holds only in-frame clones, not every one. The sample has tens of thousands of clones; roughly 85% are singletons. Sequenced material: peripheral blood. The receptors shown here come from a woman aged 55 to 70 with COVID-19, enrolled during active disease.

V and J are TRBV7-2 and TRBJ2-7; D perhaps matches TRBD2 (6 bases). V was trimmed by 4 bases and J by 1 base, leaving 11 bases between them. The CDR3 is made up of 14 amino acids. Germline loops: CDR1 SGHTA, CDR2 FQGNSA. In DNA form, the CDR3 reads TGTGCCAGCAGCTCCCCGACTAGGTCCTACGAGCAGTACTTC. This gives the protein CASSSPTRSYEQYF.

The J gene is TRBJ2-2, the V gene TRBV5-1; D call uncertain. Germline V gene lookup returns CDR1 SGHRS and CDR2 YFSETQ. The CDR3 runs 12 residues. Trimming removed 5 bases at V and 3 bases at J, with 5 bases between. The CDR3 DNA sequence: TGCGCCAGCAGGTTCGACACCGGGGAGCTGTTTTTT. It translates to CASRFDTGELFF.

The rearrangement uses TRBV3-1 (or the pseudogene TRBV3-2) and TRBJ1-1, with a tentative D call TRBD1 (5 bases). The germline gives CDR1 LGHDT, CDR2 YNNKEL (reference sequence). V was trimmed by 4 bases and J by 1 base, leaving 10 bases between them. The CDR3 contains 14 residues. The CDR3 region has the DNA TGTGCCAGCAGCCCCAGACAGCAGAACACTGAAGCTTTCTTT. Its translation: CASSPRQQNTEAFF.

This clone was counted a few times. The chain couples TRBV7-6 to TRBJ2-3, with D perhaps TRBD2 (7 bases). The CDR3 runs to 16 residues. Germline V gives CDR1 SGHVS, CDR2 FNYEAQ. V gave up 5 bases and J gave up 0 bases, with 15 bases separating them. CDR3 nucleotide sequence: TGTGCCAGCAGCCTCGGGGGGAGGGGGAGCACAGATACGCAGTATTTT. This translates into CASSLGGRGSTDTQYF.